A selection of T cell receptor beta chains follows, all from one sample in a study of T cells in Graves' hyperthyroidism and ophthalmopathy. TCRdb redid the calling of the multiplex PCR reads with MiXCR, one entry per CDR3 protein. Among approximately 600,000 distinct CDR3 sequences listed, over 11% were seen once. The sample comprised blood. Receptor source: a woman between 25 and 40 years old with Graves' hyperthyroidism that later progressed to Graves' ophthalmopathy. Both conserved end residues are part of each CDR3.

TRBJ2-1,TRBV12-3/TRBV12-4,CASSLNSPGDYYNEQFF
TRBJ1-1,TRBV2,CASSVGQTRTEAFF
TRBJ2-5,TRBV6-1,CASSSGGRASETQYF
TRBJ1-1,TRBV14,CASSPHPTRAEAFF
TRBJ2-7,TRBV20-1,CSARDGGSYEQYF
TRBJ2-5,TRBV7-6,CASSAGQGGSETQYF
TRBJ1-5,TRBV10-3,CAIRGQGVGQPQHF
TRBJ1-1,TRBV6-1,CASTRQGMNTEAFF
TRBJ1-5,TRBV9,CASSVWDYQPQHF
TRBJ2-6,TRBV19,CASSTTGRGTNVLTF
TRBJ1-5,TRBV11-2,CASSPGAGVEQPQHF
TRBJ2-1,TRBV28,CASSRLWGAEYNEQFF
TRBJ2-2,TRBV27,CASSLGSVGELFF
TRBJ2-5,TRBV7-2,CASSLGRKETQYF
TRBJ2-1,TRBV14,CASSQVSATNNEQFF
TRBJ1-1,TRBV27,CASTSRQRIGEAFF
TRBJ2-1,TRBV6-5,CASSYSDRDSNNEQFF
TRBJ2-6,TRBV6-1,CASSEVQGANVLTF
TRBJ1-2,TRBV10-3,CAISELGEPLLTMFHGYTF
TRBJ1-2,TRBV29-1,CSVETGDGYTF
TRBJ2-2,TRBV11-3,CASSLEQDRTTNTGELFF
TRBJ2-2,TRBV19,CASSIFGGVGGELFF
TRBJ2-5,TRBV7-9,CASSTNTGGPTQETQYF
TRBJ2-2,TRBV2,CASTPGDVNTGELFF
TRBJ2-5,TRBV11-2,CASSLDKAETQYF
TRBJ2-2,TRBV7-3,CASSLNSGPNTGELFF
TRBJ1-4,TRBV2,CASSPAQLGEKLFF
TRBJ2-7,TRBV24-1,CATSDGQGRYEQYF
TRBJ2-7,TRBV5-1,CASSRTSGRDEQYF
TRBJ1-5,TRBV3-1,CASSQDQVNQPQHF
TRBJ2-2,TRBV24-1,CATSERTGVTGELFF
TRBJ2-3,TRBV14,CASSQGVYTQYF
TRBJ1-1,TRBV10-3,CAIGPNTEAFF
TRBJ2-7,TRBV19,CASSYQREGGEQYF
TRBJ2-7,TRBV12-3/TRBV12-4,CASGLAGKSYEQYF
TRBJ2-1,TRBV7-9,CASSDPDQSGRGHNEQFF
TRBJ2-7,TRBV25-1,CASRESGRVNYEQYF
TRBJ2-1,TRBV27,CASSLVLQDNEQFF
TRBJ2-7,TRBV7-2,CASRAGGTGLPYEQYF
TRBJ2-7,TRBV28,CASRLVGEQYF
TRBJ1-2,TRBV20-1,CSARWGAWGYTF
TRBJ2-7,TRBV7-9,CASSPRLPDYEQYF
TRBJ1-5,TRBV27,CASGSSLVTQHF